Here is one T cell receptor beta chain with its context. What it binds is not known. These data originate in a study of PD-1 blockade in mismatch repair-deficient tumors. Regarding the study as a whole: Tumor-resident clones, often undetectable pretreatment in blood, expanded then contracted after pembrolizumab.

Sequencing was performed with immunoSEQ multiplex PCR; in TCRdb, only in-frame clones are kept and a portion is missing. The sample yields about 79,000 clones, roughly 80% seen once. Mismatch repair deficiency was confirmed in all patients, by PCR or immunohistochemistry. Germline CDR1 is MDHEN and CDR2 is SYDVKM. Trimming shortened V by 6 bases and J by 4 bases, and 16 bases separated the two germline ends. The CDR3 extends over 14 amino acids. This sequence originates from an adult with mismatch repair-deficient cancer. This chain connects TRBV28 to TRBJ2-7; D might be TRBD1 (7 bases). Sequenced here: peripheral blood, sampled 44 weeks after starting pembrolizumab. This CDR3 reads CASRTRQGFYEQYF. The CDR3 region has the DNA TGTGCCAGCAGGACTAGACAGGGTTTTTACGAGCAGTACTTC.